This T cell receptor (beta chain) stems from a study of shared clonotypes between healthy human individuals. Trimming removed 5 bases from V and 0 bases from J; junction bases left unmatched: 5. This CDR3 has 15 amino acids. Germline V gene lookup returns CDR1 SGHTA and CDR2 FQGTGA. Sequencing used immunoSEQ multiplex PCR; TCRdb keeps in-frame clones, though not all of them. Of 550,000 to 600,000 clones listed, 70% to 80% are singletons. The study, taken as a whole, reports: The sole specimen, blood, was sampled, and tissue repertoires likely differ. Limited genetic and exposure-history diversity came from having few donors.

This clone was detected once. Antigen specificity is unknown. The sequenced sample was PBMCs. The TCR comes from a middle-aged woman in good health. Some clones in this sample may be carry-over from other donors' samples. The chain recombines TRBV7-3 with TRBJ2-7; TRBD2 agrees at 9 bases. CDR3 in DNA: TGTGCCAGCAGCGCCGCGGGAGGGAGCTCCTACGAGCAGTACTTC. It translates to CASSAAGGSSYEQYF.